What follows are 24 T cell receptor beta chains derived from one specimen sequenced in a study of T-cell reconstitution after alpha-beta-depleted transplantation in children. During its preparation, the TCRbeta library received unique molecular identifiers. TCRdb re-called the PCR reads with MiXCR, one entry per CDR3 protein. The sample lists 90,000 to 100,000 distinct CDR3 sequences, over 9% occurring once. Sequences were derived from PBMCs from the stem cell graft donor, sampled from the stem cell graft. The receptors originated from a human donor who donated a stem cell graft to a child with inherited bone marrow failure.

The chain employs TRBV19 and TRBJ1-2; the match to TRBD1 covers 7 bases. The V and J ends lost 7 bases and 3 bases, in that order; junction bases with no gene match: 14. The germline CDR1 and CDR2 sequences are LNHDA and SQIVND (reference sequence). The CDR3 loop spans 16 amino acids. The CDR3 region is CASTSASGGPYYGYTF. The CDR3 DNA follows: TGTGCCAGTACGTCTGCATCAGGGGGGCCCTACTATGGCTACACCTTC.

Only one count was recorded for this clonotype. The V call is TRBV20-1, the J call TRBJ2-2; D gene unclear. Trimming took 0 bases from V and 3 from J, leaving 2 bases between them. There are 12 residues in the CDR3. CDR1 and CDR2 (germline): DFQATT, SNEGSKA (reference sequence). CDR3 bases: TGCAGTGCTAGAGACTACACCGGGGAGCTGTTTTTT. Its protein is CSARDYTGELFF.

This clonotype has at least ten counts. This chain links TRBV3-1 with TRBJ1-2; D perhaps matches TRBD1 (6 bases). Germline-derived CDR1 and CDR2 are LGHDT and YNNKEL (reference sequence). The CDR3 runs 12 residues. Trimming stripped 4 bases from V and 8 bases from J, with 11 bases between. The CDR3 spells CASSPQGRGYTF. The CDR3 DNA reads TGTGCCAGCAGCCCACAGGGTCGCGGCTACACCTTC.

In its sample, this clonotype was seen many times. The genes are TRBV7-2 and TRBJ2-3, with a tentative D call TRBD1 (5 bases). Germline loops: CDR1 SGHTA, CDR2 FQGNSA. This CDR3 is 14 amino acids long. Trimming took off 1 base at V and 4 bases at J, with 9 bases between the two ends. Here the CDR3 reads CASSLVMGPDTQYF. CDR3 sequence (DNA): TGTGCCAGCAGCTTAGTGATGGGGCCAGATACGCAGTATTTT.

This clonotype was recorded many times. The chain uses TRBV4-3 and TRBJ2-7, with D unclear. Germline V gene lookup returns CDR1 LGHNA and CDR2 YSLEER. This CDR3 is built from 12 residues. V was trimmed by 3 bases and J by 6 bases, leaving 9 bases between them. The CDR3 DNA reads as TGCGCCAGCAGCCAGCACCTCTGCGAGCAGTACTTC. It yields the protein CASSQHLCEQYF.

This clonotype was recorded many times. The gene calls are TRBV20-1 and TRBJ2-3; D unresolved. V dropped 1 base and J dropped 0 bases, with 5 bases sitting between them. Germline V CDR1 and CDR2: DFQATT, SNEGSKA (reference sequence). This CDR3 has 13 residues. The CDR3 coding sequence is TGCAGTGCTAGAGTCAGAAGCACAGATACGCAGTATTTT. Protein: CSARVRSTDTQYF.

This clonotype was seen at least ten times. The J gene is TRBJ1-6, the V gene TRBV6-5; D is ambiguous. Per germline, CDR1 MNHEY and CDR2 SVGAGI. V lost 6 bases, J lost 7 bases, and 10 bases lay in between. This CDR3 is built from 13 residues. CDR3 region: CASSVEQNSPLHF. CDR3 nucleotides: TGTGCCAGCAGCGTGGAGCAGAATTCACCCCTCCACTTT.

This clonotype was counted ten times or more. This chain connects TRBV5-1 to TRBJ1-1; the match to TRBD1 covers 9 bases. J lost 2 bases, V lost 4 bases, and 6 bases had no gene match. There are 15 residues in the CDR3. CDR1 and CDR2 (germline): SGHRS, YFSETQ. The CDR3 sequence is CASSVQGAANTEAFF. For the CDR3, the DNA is TGCGCCAGCAGCGTACAGGGGGCGGCAAACACTGAAGCTTTCTTT.

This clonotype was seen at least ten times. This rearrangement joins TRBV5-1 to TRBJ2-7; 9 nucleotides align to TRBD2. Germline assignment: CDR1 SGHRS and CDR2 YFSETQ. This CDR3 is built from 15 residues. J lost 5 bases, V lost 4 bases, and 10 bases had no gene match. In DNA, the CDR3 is TGCGCCAGCAGCCCCCTAGGAGCGGGAGGAAACGAGCAGTACTTC. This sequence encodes CASSPLGAGGNEQYF.

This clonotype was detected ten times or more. The CDR3 nucleotides read TGCGCCAGCAGCCAACTGGGACTAGCGGGGCGGGAGACCCAGTACTTC. Translated, it gives CASSQLGLAGRETQYF. The chain uses TRBV4-3 and TRBJ2-5; 13 bases are a match to TRBD2. Unmatched junction bases numbered 5, after V lost 2 bases and J lost 5 bases. The CDR3 has 16 residues. Per the germline V gene, CDR1 is LGHNA and CDR2 is YSLEER.

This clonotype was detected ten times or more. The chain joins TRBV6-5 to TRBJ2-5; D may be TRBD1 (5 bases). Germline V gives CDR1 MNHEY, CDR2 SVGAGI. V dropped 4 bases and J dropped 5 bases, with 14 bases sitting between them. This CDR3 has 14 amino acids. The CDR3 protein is CASSSDSVRETQYF. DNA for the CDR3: TGTGCCAGCAGTTCTGACAGCGTTCGGGAGACCCAGTACTTC.

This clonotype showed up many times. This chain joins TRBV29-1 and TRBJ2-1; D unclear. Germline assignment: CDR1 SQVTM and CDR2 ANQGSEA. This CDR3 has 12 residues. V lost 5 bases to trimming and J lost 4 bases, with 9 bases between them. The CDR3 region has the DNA TGCAGCGTTCGCGTAGTTTACAATGAGCAGTTCTTC. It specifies CSVRVVYNEQFF.

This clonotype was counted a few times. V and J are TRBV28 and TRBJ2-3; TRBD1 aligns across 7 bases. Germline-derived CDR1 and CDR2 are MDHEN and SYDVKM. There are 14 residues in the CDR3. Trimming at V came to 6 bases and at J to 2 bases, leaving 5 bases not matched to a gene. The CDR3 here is CASSKQGSTDTQYF. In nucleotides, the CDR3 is TGTGCCAGCAGCAAACAGGGGTCCACAGATACGCAGTATTTT.

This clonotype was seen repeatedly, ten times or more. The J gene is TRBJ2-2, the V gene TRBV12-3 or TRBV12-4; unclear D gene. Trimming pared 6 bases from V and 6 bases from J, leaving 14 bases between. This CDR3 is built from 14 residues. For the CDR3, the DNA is TGTGCCAGCAGAGCGTTATGGGCCCCCGGGGAGCTGTTTTTT. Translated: CASRALWAPGELFF.

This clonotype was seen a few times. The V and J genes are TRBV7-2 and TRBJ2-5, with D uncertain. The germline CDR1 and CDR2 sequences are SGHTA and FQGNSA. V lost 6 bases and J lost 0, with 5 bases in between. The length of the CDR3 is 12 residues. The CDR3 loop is CASSRDQETQYF. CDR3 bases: TGTGCCAGCAGTAGGGACCAAGAGACCCAGTACTTC.

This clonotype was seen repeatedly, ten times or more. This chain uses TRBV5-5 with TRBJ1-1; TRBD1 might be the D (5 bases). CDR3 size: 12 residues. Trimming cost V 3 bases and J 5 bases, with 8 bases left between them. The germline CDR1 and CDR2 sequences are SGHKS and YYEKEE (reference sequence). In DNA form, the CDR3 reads TGTGCCAGCAGCTCGGGGGGAACTGAAGCTTTCTTT. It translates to CASSSGGTEAFF.

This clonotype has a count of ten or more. CDR3 sequence: CANRGLGGEQFF. The CDR3, as DNA: TGTGCCAACCGCGGTTTGGGCGGTGAGCAGTTCTTC. The rearrangement uses TRBV2 and TRBJ2-1; D is undetermined. Germline lookup yields CDR1 SNHLY and CDR2 FYNNEI. Trimming stripped 10 bases from V and 9 bases from J, with 16 bases between. This CDR3 has 12 residues.

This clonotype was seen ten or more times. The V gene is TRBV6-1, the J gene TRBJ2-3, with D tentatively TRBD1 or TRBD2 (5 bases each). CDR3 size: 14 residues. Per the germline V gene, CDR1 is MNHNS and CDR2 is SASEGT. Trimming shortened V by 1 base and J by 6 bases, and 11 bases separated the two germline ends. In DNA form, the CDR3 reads TGTGCCAGCAGTGAAGAGGGACGCCGGGATACGCAGTATTTT. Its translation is CASSEEGRRDTQYF.

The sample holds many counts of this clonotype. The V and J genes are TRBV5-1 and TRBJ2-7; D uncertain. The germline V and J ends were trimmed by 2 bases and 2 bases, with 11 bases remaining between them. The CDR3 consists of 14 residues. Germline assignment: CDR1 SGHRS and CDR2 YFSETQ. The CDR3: CASSFIGPTYEQYF. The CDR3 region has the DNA TGCGCCAGCAGCTTCATCGGGCCCACCTACGAGCAGTACTTC.

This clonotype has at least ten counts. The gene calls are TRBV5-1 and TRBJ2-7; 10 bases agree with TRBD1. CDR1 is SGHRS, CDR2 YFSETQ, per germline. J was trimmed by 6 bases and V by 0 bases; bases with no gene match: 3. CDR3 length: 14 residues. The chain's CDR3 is CASSLVGTGAEQYF. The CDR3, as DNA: TGCGCCAGCAGCTTGGTTGGGACAGGGGCCGAGCAGTACTTC.

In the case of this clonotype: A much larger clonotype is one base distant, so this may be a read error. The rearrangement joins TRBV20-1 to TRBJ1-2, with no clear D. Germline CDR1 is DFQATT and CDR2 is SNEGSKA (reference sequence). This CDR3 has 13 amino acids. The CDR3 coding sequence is TGCTGTGCTAGAGAGTATGTGGGGAAGGGCTACACCTTC. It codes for CCAREYVGKGYTF.

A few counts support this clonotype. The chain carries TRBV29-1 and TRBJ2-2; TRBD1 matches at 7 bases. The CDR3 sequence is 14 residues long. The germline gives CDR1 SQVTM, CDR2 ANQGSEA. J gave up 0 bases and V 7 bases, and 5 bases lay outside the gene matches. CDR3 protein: CSARDRTNTGELFF. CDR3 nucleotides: TGCAGCGCTAGGGACAGAACGAACACCGGGGAGCTGTTTTTT.

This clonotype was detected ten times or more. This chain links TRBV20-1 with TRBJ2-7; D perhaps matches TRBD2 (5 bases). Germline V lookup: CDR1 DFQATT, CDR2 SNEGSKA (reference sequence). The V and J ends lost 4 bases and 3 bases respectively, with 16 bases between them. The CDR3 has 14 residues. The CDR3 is CSATWRANYYEQYF. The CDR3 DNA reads TGCAGTGCTACATGGCGGGCCAACTACTACGAGCAGTACTTC.

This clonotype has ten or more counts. CDR3 sequence: CASSIEGGSGANVLTF. The CDR3 DNA follows: TGTGCCAGCAGCATTGAGGGGGGTTCTGGGGCCAACGTCCTGACTTTC. V gene TRBV7-3 combines with J gene TRBJ2-6, with D possibly being TRBD1 or TRBD2 (6 bases each). CDR1 and CDR2 from the germline V gene are SGHTA and FQGTGA. The CDR3 is 16 residues long. Trimming took off 5 bases at V and 1 base at J, with 12 bases between the two ends.